This T cell receptor (beta chain) came from a study of chemoradiotherapy in HPV16-positive cancers. Study-wide findings and caveats: Only a couple of HPV16-positive patients supplied the functional HPV-specificity definition.

Sequencing was performed with immunoSEQ multiplex PCR; in TCRdb, only in-frame clones are kept and a portion is missing. This sample has thousands of clones, with 77% found just once. J gave up 9 bases and V 1 base, and 4 bases lay outside the gene matches. Germline lookup yields CDR1 SGHNT and CDR2 YYREEE (reference sequence). The CDR3 extends over 15 amino acids. Regarding this clone: The target antigen is unknown.

Over chemoradiotherapy, repertoires were sampled more than once. This TCR derives from a human donor with HPV-associated anogenital cancer. This material was acquired from a patient who underwent chemoradiotherapy. The V and J genes are TRBV5-4 and TRBJ1-6, with 10 positions matching TRBD1. CDR3 protein: CASSLLGDRGSPLHF. The CDR3 DNA reads TGTGCCAGCAGCTTGTTAGGGGACAGGGGTTCACCCCTCCACTTT.